The clone carrying this TCR beta chain showed up just a few times. Its matching antigen is unknown. This sample is part of a study of beta chain features in type 1 diabetes. Study results and caveats: The naive, central memory and Treg TCRB repertoires showed an apparent similarity that was greater among patients than among healthy donors. cDNA-based sequencing might over-represent cells highly expressing TCR.

Researchers reported sorting CD4+ naive, central memory, regulatory and stem cell-like memory cells via CD45RO/CCR7/CD25/CD127/CD95/CD27. All sorted populations exceeded 95% purity. Since all of the isolated RNA was reverse transcribed, expressed TCRB transcripts were what got sequenced. TCRdb keeps only in-frame clones here, not all; method: immunoSEQ multiplex PCR. The sample has about 360,000 clones; approximately 12% are singletons. V was clipped by 6 bases and J by 6 bases; unmatched bases: 11. Germline V CDR1 and CDR2: LNHDA, SQIVND (reference sequence). The CDR3 sequence is 17 residues long. The gene calls are TRBV19 and TRBJ2-1; TRBD2 matches at 13 bases. Sequenced: naive CD4+ T cells from blood. The sequence was obtained from a man aged 18 to 29 in good health. The CDR3 here is CASSPPGTSGVPNEQFF. CDR3 bases: TGTGCCAGTAGCCCGCCTGGGACTAGCGGGGTACCCAATGAGCAGTTCTTC.